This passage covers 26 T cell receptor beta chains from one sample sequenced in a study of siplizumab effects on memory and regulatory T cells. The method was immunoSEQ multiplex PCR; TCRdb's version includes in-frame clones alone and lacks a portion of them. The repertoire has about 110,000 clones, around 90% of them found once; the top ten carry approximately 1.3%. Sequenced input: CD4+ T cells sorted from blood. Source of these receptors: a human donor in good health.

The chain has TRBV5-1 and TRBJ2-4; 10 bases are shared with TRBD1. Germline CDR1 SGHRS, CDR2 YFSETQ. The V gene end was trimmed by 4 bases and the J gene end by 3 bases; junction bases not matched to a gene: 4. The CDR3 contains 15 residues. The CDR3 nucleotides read TGCGCCAGCAGCACCGGACAGGGGGTCAAAAACATTCAGTACTTC. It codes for CASSTGQGVKNIQYF.

As DNA, the CDR3 is TGTGCAAGTCGCTTAGTTAGGTTTGGGACAGGGGTAGTTCGTGGCTACACCTTC. Its protein is CASRLVRFGTGVVRGYTF. This chain joins TRBV12-2 and TRBJ1-2; the D segment call TRBD1 is taken from the table without a DNA check. TRBV12-2 is assigned pseudogene status. The CDR3 is made up of 18 amino acids.

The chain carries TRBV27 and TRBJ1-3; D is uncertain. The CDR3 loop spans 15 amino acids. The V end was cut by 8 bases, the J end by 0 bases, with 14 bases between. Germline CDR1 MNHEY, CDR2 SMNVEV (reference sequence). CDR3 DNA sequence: TGTGCCAGCGGACCTAGACACCACTCTGGAAACACCATATATTTT. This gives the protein CASGPRHHSGNTIYF.

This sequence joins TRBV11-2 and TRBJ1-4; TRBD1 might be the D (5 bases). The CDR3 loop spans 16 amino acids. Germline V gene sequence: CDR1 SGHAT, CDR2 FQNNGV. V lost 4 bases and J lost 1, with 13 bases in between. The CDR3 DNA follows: TGTGCCAGCAGCTCCGGGGGTTCCGTAACTAATGAAAAACTGTTTTTT. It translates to CASSSGGSVTNEKLFF.

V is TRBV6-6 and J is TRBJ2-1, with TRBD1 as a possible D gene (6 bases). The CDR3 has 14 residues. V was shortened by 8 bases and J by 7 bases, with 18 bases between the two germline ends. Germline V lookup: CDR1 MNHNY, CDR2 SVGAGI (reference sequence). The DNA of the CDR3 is TGTGCCAGCTTTAGTGGACAGAGACTTAATGAGCAGTTCTTC. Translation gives CASFSGQRLNEQFF.

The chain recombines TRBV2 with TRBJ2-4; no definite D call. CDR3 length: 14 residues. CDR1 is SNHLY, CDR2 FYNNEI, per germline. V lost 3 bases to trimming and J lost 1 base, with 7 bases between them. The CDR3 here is CASSDQRAKNIQYF. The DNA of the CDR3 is TGTGCCAGCAGTGATCAGCGTGCCAAAAACATTCAGTACTTC.

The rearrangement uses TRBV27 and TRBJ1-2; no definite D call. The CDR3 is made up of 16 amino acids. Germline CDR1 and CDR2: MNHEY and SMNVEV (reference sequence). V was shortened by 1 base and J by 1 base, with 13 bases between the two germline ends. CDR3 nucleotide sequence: TGTGCCAGCAGTTTATACAGCCCCAAGGGTAACTATGGCTACACCTTC. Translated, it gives CASSLYSPKGNYGYTF.

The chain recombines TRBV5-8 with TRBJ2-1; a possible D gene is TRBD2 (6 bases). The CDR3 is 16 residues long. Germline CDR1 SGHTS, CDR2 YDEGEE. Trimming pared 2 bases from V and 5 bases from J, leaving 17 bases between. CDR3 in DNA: TGTGCCAGCAGCTTCTGGAGCGGAGGGCCACACAATGAGCAGTTCTTC. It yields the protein CASSFWSGGPHNEQFF.

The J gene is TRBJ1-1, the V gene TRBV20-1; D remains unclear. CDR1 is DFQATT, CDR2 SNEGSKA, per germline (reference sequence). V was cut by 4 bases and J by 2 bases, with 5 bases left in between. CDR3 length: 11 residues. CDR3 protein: CSAIRNTEAFF. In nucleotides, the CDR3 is TGCAGTGCTATTAGAAACACTGAAGCTTTCTTT.

CDR3 region: CASSDRQGSGDTIYF. In DNA form, the CDR3 reads TGTGCCAGCAGCGACAGACAGGGAAGTGGGGACACCATATATTTT. The chain employs TRBV7-2 and TRBJ1-3; 7 bases fit TRBD1. Germline assignment: CDR1 SGHTA and CDR2 FQGNSA. J was trimmed by 8 bases and V by 5 bases; bases with no gene match: 12. This CDR3 spans 15 amino acids.

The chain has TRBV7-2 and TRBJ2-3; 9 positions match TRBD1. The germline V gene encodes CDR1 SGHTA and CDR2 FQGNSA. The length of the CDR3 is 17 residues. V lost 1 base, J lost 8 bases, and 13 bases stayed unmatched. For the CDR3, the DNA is TGTGCCAGCAGCTTAGATCCCCCCGGGACAGGGAGGGGTACGCAGTATTTT. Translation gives CASSLDPPGTGRGTQYF.

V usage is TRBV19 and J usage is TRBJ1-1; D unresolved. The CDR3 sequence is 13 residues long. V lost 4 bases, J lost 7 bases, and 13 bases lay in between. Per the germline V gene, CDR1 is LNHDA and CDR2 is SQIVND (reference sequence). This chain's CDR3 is CASSTRHALEAFF. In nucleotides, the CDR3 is TGTGCCAGTAGTACCCGACACGCACTTGAAGCTTTCTTT.

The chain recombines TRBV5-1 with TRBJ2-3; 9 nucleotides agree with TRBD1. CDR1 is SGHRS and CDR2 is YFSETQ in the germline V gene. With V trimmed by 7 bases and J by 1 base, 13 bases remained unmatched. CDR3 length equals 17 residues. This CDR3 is CASQVPGQGPGTDTQYF. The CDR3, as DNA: TGCGCCAGCCAAGTACCTGGACAGGGGCCTGGCACAGATACGCAGTATTTT.

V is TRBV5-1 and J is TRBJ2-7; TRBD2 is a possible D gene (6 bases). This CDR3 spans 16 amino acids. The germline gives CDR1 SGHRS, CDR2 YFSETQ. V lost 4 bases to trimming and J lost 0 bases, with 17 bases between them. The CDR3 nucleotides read TGCGCCAGCAGCCCGGCGGACGGACTAACCTCCTACGAGCAGTACTTC. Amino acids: CASSPADGLTSYEQYF.

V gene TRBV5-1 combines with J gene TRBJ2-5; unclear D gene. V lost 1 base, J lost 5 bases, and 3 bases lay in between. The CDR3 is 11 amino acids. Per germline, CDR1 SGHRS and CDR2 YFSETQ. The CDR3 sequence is CASSLRETQYF. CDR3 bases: TGCGCCAGCAGCTTGAGGGAGACCCAGTACTTC. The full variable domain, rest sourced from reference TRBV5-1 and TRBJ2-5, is KAGVTQTPRYLIKTRGQQVTLSCSPISGHRSVSWYQQTPGQGLQFLFEYFSETQRNKGNFPGRFSGRQFSNSRSEMNVSTLELGDSALYLCASSLRETQYFGPGTRLLVL.

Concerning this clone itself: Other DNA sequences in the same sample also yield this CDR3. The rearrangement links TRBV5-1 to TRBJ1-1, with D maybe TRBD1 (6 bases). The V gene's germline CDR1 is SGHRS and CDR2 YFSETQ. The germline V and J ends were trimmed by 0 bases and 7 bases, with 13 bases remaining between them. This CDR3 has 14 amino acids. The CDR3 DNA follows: TGCGCCAGCAGCTTGGGTTGGGGGGCCCTTGAAGCTTTCTTT. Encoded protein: CASSLGWGALEAFF. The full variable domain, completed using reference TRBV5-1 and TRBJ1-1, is KAGVTQTPRYLIKTRGQQVTLSCSPISGHRSVSWYQQTPGQGLQFLFEYFSETQRNKGNFPGRFSGRQFSNSRSEMNVSTLELGDSALYLCASSLGWGALEAFFGQGTRLTVV.

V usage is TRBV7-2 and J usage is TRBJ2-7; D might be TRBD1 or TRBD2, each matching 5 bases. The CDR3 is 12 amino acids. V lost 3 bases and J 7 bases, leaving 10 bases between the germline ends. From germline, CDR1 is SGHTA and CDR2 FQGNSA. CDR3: CASSFLWGEQYF. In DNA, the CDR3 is TGTGCCAGCAGCTTCTTGTGGGGGGAGCAGTACTTC.

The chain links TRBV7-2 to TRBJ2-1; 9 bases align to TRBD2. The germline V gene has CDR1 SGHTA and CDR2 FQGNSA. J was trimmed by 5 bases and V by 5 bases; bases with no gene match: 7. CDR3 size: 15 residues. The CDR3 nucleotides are TGTGCCAGCAGCCCATCGGGACTAGCAAACAATGAGCAGTTCTTC. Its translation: CASSPSGLANNEQFF.

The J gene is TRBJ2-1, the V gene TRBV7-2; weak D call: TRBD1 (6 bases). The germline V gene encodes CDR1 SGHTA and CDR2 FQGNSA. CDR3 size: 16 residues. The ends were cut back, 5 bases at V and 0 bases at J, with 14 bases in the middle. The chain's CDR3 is CASSLFTGSSYNEQFF. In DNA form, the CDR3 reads TGTGCCAGCAGCCTTTTTACAGGGAGCTCCTACAATGAGCAGTTCTTC.

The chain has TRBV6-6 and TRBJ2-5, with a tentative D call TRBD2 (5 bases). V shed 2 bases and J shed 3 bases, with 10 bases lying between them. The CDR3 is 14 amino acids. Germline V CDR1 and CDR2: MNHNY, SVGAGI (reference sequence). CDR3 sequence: CASSYPGEKETQYF. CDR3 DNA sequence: TGTGCCAGCAGTTACCCCGGGGAGAAAGAGACCCAGTACTTC.

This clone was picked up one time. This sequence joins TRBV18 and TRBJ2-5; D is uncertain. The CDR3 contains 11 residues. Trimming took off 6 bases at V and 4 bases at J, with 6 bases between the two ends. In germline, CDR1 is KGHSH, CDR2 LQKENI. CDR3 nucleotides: TGTGCCAGCTCCCCAACAGAGACCCAGTACTTC. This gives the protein CASSPTETQYF.

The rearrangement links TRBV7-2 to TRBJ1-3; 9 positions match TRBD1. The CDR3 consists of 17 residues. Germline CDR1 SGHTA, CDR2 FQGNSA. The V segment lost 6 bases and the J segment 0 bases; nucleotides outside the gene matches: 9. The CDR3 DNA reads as TGTGCCAGCAGACCCCGGGACAGGGACCGCTCTGGAAACACCATATATTTT. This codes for CASRPRDRDRSGNTIYF. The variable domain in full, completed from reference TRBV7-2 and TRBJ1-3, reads GAGVSQSPSNKVTEKGKDVELRCDPISGHTALYWYRQSLGQGLEFLIYFQGNSAPDKSGLPSDRFSAERTGGSVSTLTIQRTQQEDSAVYLCASRPRDRDRSGNTIYFGEGSWLTVV.

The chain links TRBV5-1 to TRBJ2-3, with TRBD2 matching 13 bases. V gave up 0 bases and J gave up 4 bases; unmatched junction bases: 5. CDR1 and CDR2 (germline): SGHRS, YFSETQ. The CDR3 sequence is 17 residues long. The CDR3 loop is CASSLATSGGIADTQYF. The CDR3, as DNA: TGCGCCAGCAGCTTGGCGACTAGCGGGGGGATCGCAGATACGCAGTATTTT.

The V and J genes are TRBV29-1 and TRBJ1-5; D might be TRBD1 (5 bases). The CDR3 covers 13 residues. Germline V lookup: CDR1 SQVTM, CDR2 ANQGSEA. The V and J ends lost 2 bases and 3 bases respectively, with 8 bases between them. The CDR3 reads CSVEQGPNQPQHF. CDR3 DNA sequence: TGCAGCGTTGAACAGGGACCCAATCAGCCCCAGCATTTT.

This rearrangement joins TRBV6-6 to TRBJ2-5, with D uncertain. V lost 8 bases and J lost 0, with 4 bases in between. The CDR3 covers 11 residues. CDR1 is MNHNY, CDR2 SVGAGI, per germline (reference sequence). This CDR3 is CASANQETQYF. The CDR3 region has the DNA TGTGCCAGCGCGAACCAAGAGACCCAGTACTTC.

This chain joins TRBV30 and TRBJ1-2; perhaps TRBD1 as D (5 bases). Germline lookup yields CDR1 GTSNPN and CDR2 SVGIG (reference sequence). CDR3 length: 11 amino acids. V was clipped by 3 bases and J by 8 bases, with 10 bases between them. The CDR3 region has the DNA TGTGCCTGGAGGGGGACCCAAGGCTACACCTTC. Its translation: CAWRGTQGYTF. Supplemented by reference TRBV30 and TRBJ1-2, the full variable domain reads SQTIHQWPATLVQPVGSPLSLECTVEGTSNPNLYWYRQAAGRGLQLLFYSVGIGQISSEVPQNLSASRPQDRQFILSSKKLLLSDSGFYLCAWRGTQGYTFGSGTRLTVV.